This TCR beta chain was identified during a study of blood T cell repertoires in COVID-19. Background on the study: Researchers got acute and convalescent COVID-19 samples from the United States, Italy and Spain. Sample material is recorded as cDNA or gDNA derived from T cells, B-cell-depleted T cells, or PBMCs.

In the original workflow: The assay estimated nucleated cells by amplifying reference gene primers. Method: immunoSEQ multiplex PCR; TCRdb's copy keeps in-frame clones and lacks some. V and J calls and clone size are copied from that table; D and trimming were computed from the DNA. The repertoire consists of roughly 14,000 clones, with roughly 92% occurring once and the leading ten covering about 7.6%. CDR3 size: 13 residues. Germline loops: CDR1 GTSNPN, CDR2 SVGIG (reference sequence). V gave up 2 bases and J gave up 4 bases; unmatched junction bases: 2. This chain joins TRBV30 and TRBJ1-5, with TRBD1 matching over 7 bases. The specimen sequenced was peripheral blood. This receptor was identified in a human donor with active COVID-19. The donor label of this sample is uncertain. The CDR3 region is CAWSRQGNQPQHF. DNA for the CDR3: TGTGCCTGGAGTCGACAGGGAAATCAGCCCCAGCATTTT.